One and the same sample provided the 10 T cell receptor beta chains below, sequenced in a study of T cell responses to AZD1222 COVID-19 vaccine. Sequenced by immunoSEQ multiplex PCR; TCRdb stores in-frame clones only, minus some. This table holds about 150,000 clones, just over 90% found once. The sample was peripheral blood, taken on day 0 of AZD1222 vaccination. These receptors originate from an adult in good health.

This clone was seen only once. This chain links TRBV5-1 with TRBJ1-6; a weak D match, TRBD1 (6 bases). The CDR3 is 17 residues long. Trimming pared 2 bases from V and 5 bases from J, leaving 17 bases between. Germline V gives CDR1 SGHRS, CDR2 YFSETQ. This CDR3 reads CASSFSLDRSNNSPLHF. CDR3 in DNA: TGCGCCAGCAGCTTCTCTCTAGACAGGTCGAATAATTCACCCCTCCACTTT.

The chain has TRBV3-1 (or the pseudogene TRBV3-2) and TRBJ2-2; D is unclear. Germline V gene data show CDR1 as LGHDT and CDR2 as YNNKEL (reference sequence). Trimming pared 1 base from V and 0 bases from J, leaving 9 bases between. The CDR3 is 16 amino acids. The CDR3 sequence: CASSQVHPPNTGELFF. The CDR3 DNA reads TGTGCCAGCAGCCAAGTCCACCCCCCGAACACCGGGGAGCTGTTTTTT.

The rearrangement uses TRBV19 and TRBJ1-1; no clear D gene. Germline CDR1 LNHDA, CDR2 SQIVND (reference sequence). The CDR3 has 12 residues. Trimming stripped 8 bases from V and 1 base from J, with 8 bases between. For the CDR3, the DNA is TGTGCCAGTGACTCGGGGAACACTGAAGCTTTCTTT. Translating gives CASDSGNTEAFF.

The rearrangement links TRBV10-3 to TRBJ1-1; 7 bases are a match to TRBD1. This CDR3 contains 14 residues. Germline CDR1 reads ENHRY; CDR2 reads SYGVKD. V was pared by 8 bases and J by 3 bases, with 9 bases of the junction left unmatched. In nucleotides, the CDR3 is TGTGCCATCCAGTTGGACAGGAGCTACACTGAAGCTTTCTTT. Amino acids: CAIQLDRSYTEAFF.

The chain is built from TRBV11-2 and TRBJ2-5; 13 bases are shared with TRBD2. The germline V gene encodes CDR1 SGHAT and CDR2 FQNNGV. CDR3 length equals 16 residues. The V segment lost 1 base and the J segment 7 bases; nucleotides outside the gene matches: 6. The CDR3 here is CASSLGLAGGQGTQYF. CDR3 DNA sequence: TGTGCCAGCAGCTTAGGACTAGCGGGGGGTCAGGGGACCCAGTACTTC.

The chain links TRBV6-5 to TRBJ2-7; perhaps TRBD1 as D (5 bases). Trimming took 10 bases from V and 4 from J, leaving 23 bases between them. The CDR3 is made up of 15 amino acids. CDR1 and CDR2 from the germline V gene are MNHEY and SVGAGI. The CDR3 sequence is CAIRQGQGTLYEQYF. The CDR3 nucleotides read TGTGCCATCAGACAAGGGCAGGGAACGTTATACGAGCAGTACTTC.

The chain has TRBV3-1 (or the pseudogene TRBV3-2) and TRBJ2-5; D might be TRBD2 (5 bases). Trimming took 0 bases from V and 4 from J, leaving 6 bases between them. Germline values: CDR1 LGHDT, CDR2 YNNKEL (reference sequence). CDR3 length equals 13 residues. CDR3 sequence reads: CASSQDAGETQYF. The CDR3 region has the DNA TGTGCCAGCAGCCAAGATGCGGGAGAGACCCAGTACTTC.

The rearrangement joins TRBV7-2 to TRBJ2-1; TRBD1 or TRBD2 may be the D gene (5 bases each). Trimming left V 5 bases short and J 5 bases short, with 13 bases between. This CDR3 contains 14 residues. Germline-derived CDR1 and CDR2 are SGHTA and FQGNSA. The CDR3 is CASSIRDGNNEQFF. The CDR3 DNA sequence: TGTGCCAGCAGCATCCGGGACGGAAACAATGAGCAGTTCTTC.

This clone was counted a single time. The genes are TRBV9 and TRBJ2-1; 8 positions match TRBD2. This CDR3 region has 16 residues. Trimming at V came to 2 bases and at J to 2 bases, leaving 6 bases not matched to a gene. Per the germline V gene, CDR1 is SGDLS and CDR2 is YYNGEE. The DNA for the CDR3 is TGTGCCAGCAGCGTCGGGGGGGCCGCTGCCTACAATGAGCAGTTCTTC. Protein sequence: CASSVGGAAAYNEQFF.

Here the CDR3 DNA reads TGCGCCAGCAGCCATGCCGTCCACGGGATCAAAAACTATGGCTACACCTTC. This encodes CASSHAVHGIKNYGYTF. V and J are TRBV4-1 and TRBJ1-2; no clear D. Germline V lookup: CDR1 MGHRA, CDR2 YSYEKL. The V end lost 3 bases, the J end lost 2 bases, and 19 bases lay between the germline ends. CDR3 length: 17 residues.